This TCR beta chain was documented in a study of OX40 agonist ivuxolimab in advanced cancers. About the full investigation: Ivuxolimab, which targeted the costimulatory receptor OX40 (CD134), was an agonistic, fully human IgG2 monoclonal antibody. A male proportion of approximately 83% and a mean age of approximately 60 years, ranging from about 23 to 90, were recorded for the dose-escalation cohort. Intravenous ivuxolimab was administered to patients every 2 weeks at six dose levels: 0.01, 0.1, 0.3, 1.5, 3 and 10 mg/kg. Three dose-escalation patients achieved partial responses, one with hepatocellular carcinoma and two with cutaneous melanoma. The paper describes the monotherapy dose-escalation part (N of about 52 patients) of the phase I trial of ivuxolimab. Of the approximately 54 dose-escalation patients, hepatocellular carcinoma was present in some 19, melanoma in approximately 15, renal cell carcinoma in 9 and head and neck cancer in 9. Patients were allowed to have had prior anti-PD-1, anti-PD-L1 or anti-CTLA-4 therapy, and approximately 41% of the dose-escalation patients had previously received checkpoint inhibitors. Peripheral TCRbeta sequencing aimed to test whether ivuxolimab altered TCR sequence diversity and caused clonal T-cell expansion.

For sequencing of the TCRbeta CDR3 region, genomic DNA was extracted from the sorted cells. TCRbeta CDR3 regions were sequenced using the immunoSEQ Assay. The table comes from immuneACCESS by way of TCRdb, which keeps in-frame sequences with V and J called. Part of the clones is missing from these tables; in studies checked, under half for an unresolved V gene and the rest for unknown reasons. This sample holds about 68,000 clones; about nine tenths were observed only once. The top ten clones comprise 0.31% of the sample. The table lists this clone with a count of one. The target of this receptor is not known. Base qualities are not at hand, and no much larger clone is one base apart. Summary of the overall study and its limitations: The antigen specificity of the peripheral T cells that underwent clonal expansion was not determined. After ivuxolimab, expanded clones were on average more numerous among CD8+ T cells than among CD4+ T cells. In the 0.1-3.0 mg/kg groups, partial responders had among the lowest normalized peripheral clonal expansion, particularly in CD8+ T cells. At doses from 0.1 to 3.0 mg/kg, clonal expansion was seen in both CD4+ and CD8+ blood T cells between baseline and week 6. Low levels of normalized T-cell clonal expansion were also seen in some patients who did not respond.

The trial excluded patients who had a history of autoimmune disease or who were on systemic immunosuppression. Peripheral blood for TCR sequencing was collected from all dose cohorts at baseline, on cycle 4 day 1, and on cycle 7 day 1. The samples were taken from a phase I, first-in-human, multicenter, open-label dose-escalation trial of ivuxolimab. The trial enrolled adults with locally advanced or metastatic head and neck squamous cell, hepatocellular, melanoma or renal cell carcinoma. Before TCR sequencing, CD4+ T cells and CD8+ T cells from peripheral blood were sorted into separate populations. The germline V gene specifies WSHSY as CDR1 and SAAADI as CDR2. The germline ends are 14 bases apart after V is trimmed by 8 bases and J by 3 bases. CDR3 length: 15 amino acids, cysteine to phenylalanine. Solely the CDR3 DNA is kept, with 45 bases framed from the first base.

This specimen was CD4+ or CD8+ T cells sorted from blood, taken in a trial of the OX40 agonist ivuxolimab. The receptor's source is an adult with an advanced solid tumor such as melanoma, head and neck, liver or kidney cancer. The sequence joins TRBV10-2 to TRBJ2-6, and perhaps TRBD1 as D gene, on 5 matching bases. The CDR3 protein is CASGRREGGANVLTF. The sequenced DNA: TGCGCCAGCGGGCGCAGGGAAGGTGGGGCCAACGTCCTGACTTTC.